This T cell receptor beta chain was recovered during a study of CD4 T cells in relation to SARS-CoV-2 and coronaviruses. Study information: ViraFEST: roughly 10-day antigen culture of PBMCs, then TCR beta CDR3 sequencing. Regarding the study as a whole: Crossreactivity was assessed only for spike protein, not other viral proteins.

Here immunoSEQ multiplex PCR was the method, and the copy in TCRdb shows in-frame clones only, minus some. Seen here are tens of thousands of clones, just under 70% observed once, and the top ten hold 19%. V lost 2 bases and J lost 0, with 7 bases in between. CDR3 length: 14 amino acids. Germline lookup yields CDR1 SEHNR and CDR2 FQNEAQ (reference sequence). CD4+ T cells from unexposed donors were obtained before the COVID-19 pandemic (2011-2018). CD4+ T cells were isolated from the cells after about 11 days of culture. Testing used SARS-CoV-2 S/N and four cold-coronavirus spikes on unexposed-donor CD4+ T cells, cells permitting. On days 3 and 7, cultures got half fresh IL-2 medium. This clone has only a few counts. Its antigen is not known.

The chain is built from TRBV7-9 and TRBJ2-5, with no clear D. The sequenced sample consisted of CD4+ T cells from PBMCs, cultured in vitro. This TCR was recovered from a human donor in good health. CDR3 DNA: TGTGCCAGCAGCTTACGGTCGTACCAAGAGACCCAGTACTTC. Protein product: CASSLRSYQETQYF.